This record covers a single T cell receptor (beta chain). This specimen comes from a study of blood T cell repertoires in COVID-19. CDR1 GTSNPN and CDR2 SVGIG come from the germline V gene (reference sequence). Trimming left V 2 bases short and J 11 bases short, with 12 bases between. This CDR3 comprises 11 residues. In the original workflow: By means of reference gene primer amplification, nucleated cell counts were estimated. Sequencing was performed with immunoSEQ multiplex PCR; in TCRdb, only in-frame clones are kept and a portion is missing. The V and J calls and the clone size are those of that table, but D and trimming were determined from the DNA. The sample includes fewer than 200,000 clones, more than 75% of them seen just once.

This sequence was found in a man aged 45-60 years who had recovered from COVID-19. This sequence joins TRBV30 and TRBJ1-1, with D maybe TRBD1 (5 bases). Source material: peripheral blood. As DNA, the CDR3 is TGTGCCTGGAGTCCAGGGATTGAGGCTTTCTTT. Translated: CAWSPGIEAFF.